The 15 T cell receptor beta chains presented below share a single source sample, sequenced in a study of T cell repertoires in cytomegalovirus infection. TCRdb re-analysed the reads in MiXCR, keeping a single row per CDR3 protein. The sample contains about 400,000 distinct CDR3 sequences, 18% of which appear only once. The sample comprised PBMCs. The receptors stem from a human donor in good health (CMV status not recorded). Some clones in this sample may be carry-over from other donors' samples.

Many counts were recorded for this clonotype. The chain is built from TRBV7-2 and TRBJ2-5; D ambiguous. Germline loops: CDR1 SGHTA, CDR2 FQGNSA. The CDR3 loop spans 12 amino acids. V was cut by 7 bases and J by 3 bases, with 9 bases left in between. CDR3 DNA sequence: TGTGCCAGCAACTTCTTGGAAGAGACCCAGTACTTC. Its protein product is CASNFLEETQYF. The complete variable domain, with remaining parts taken from reference TRBV7-2 and TRBJ2-5, reads GAGVSQSPSNKVTEKGKDVELRCDPISGHTALYWYRQSLGQGLEFLIYFQGNSAPDKSGLPSDRFSAERTGGSVSTLTIQRTQQEDSAVYLCASNFLEETQYFGPGTRLLVL.

The rearrangement joins TRBV2 to TRBJ2-7; D tentatively fits TRBD1 or TRBD2 (5 bases each). Trimming shortened V by 3 bases and J by 3 bases, and 12 bases separated the two germline ends. The V gene's germline CDR1 is SNHLY and CDR2 FYNNEI. The CDR3 consists of 14 residues. The CDR3 loop reads CASSESGRDYEQYF. CDR3 nucleotides: TGTGCCAGCAGTGAGTCGGGGCGCGACTACGAGCAGTACTTC.

This clonotype was detected only a few times. V and J are TRBV19 and TRBJ2-3; 7 bases are shared with TRBD2. The V gene's germline CDR1 is LNHDA and CDR2 SQIVND (reference sequence). With 4 bases clipped from V and 13 bases from J, the junction kept 8 bases outside the gene matches. The CDR3 length is 12 residues. The CDR3 DNA follows: TGTGCCAGTAGTACCTGGACTAGTTTTAAGTATTTT. Translated: CASSTWTSFKYF.

This clonotype was picked up a small number of times. V is TRBV4-2 and J is TRBJ2-5; D is unclear. This CDR3 has 16 residues. CDR1 is LGHNA, CDR2 YNFKEQ, per germline. Trimming stripped 4 bases from V and 3 bases from J, with 18 bases between. DNA of the CDR3: TGTGCCAGCAGCCGGCTACAAGGACCCTTGGAAGAGACCCAGTACTTC. It encodes CASSRLQGPLEETQYF.

The rearrangement uses TRBV6-5 and TRBJ1-2, with D hard to call. CDR1 and CDR2 from the germline V gene are MNHEY and SVGAGI. This CDR3 spans 14 amino acids. Trimming left V 2 bases short and J 4 bases short, with 11 bases between. The CDR3 sequence: CASSYVAVSYGYTF. CDR3 coding DNA: TGTGCCAGCAGTTACGTGGCGGTTTCCTATGGCTACACCTTC.

This clonotype was counted at least ten times. V and J are TRBV7-2 and TRBJ2-1; 7 nucleotides line up with TRBD2. CDR1 is SGHTA, CDR2 FQGNSA, per germline. The CDR3 extends over 12 amino acids. The V segment lost 6 bases and the J segment 9 bases; nucleotides outside the gene matches: 5. The CDR3 protein is CASRGGLGEQFF. DNA for the CDR3: TGTGCCAGCAGGGGAGGGTTGGGTGAGCAGTTCTTC.

This clonotype was seen a few times. The chain carries TRBV29-1 and TRBJ1-3; no definite D call. The V gene lost 6 bases and the J gene lost 4 bases, with 10 bases spanning the gap. This CDR3 is 12 amino acids long. Germline assignment: CDR1 SQVTM and CDR2 ANQGSEA. CDR3 amino acids: CSVGETGNTIYF. The CDR3, as DNA: TGCAGCGTCGGGGAAACGGGAAACACCATATATTTT.

The chain employs TRBV5-1 and TRBJ2-1; 7 bases align to TRBD2. V shed 1 base and J 8 bases; nucleotides not matched to a gene: 12. This CDR3 has 16 residues. The V gene's germline CDR1 is SGHRS and CDR2 YFSETQ. CDR3 nucleotides: TGCGCCAGCAGCTTGAAACGGGGGGTTAAAAAGGATGAGCAGTTCTTC. Translated, it gives CASSLKRGVKKDEQFF.

This clonotype was picked up a small number of times. The chain carries TRBV19 and TRBJ1-6; maybe TRBD1 (5 bases). From germline, CDR1 is LNHDA and CDR2 SQIVND (reference sequence). Trimming took off 3 bases at V and 10 bases at J, with 10 bases between the two ends. The CDR3 is made up of 13 amino acids. The CDR3 is CASSIGQDSPLHF. CDR3 DNA sequence: TGTGCCAGTAGTATCGGACAAGACTCACCCCTCCACTTT.

Regarding this clonotype: One end of the junction does not line up with germline, which may come from a read error. V usage is TRBV19 and J usage is TRBJ1-1, with D unresolved. Germline CDR1 reads LNHDA; CDR2 reads SQIVND (reference sequence). The CDR3 contains 15 residues. The CDR3 reads CDSSTNGRPNTEAFF. In DNA form, the CDR3 reads TGTGACAGTAGTACTAACGGAAGACCGAACACTGAAGCTTTCTTT.

This clonotype was recorded many times. The chain recombines TRBV7-9 with TRBJ1-1; possible D gene TRBD1, 5 bases. V gave up 5 bases and J gave up 2 bases, with 33 bases separating them. The CDR3 is 21 residues long. In germline, CDR1 is SEHNR, CDR2 FQNEAQ (reference sequence). The DNA of the CDR3 is TGTGCCAGCAGCCGCCGTCCCACGGGCGGGCGCGCGAGAGACAGTAACACTGAAGCTTTCTTT. This sequence encodes CASSRRPTGGRARDSNTEAFF.

The chain joins TRBV18 to TRBJ2-3; perhaps TRBD2 as D (6 bases). Germline assignment: CDR1 KGHSH and CDR2 LQKENI. Trimming left V 1 base short and J 0 bases short, with 11 bases between. There are 16 residues in the CDR3. The CDR3 loop reads CASSPLGSGSTDTQYF. CDR3 in DNA: TGTGCCAGCTCACCACTTGGTAGCGGAAGCACAGATACGCAGTATTTT.

The J gene is TRBJ1-1, the V gene TRBV28, with D hard to call. This CDR3 is 16 amino acids long. Germline loops: CDR1 MDHEN, CDR2 SYDVKM. Trimming stripped 6 bases from V and 1 base from J, with 18 bases between. CDR3 bases: TGTGCCAGCAGCCCACCGGGTCATATACAGAACACTGAAGCTTTCTTT. It specifies CASSPPGHIQNTEAFF.

The rearrangement links TRBV7-9 to TRBJ1-6, with 10 positions matching TRBD1. From germline, CDR1 is SEHNR and CDR2 FQNEAQ (reference sequence). V was clipped by 5 bases and J by 8 bases; unmatched bases: 6. CDR3 length: 15 amino acids. The CDR3 spells CASSPGTGDDSPLHF. Here the CDR3 DNA reads TGTGCCAGCAGCCCGGGGACAGGGGACGATTCACCCCTCCACTTT.

This clonotype was observed at least ten times. This chain uses TRBV28 with TRBJ1-1; possible D gene TRBD1, 5 bases. The CDR3 covers 16 residues. The V gene lost 3 bases and the J gene lost 7 bases, with 21 bases spanning the gap. CDR1 and CDR2 from the germline V gene are MDHEN and SYDVKM. This chain's CDR3 is CASSLAGRPNFGEAFF. The CDR3 DNA reads TGTGCCAGCAGTTTGGCAGGGCGGCCCAATTTTGGTGAAGCTTTCTTT.